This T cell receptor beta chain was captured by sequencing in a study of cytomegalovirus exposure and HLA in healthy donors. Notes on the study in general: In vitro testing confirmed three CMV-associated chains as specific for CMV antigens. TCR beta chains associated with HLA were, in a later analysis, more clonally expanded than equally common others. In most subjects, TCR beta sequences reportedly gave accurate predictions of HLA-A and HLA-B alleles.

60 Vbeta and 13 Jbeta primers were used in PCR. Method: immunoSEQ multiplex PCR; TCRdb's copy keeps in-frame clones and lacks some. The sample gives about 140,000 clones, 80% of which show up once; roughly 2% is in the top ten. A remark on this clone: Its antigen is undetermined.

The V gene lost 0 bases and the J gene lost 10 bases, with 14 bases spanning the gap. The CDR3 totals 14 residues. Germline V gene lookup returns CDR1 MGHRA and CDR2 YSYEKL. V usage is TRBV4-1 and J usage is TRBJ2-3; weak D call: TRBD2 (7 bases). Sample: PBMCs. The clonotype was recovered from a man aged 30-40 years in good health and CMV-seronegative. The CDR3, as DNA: TGCGCCAGCAGCCAAGATGGGGGGGCGGATCCGCAGTATTTT. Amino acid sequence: CASSQDGGADPQYF.